This TCR beta chain was obtained from a study of blood T cell repertoires in COVID-19. Study context: Samples taken during acute and convalescent COVID-19 were collected in the United States, Italy and Spain. PBMCs, B-cell-depleted T cells, or T cells were the source of the cDNA or gDNA that made up the material.

Authors' analysis steps: Amplifying reference gene primers gave estimates of nucleated cell counts. Some clones are missing from TCRdb's copy, which holds only in-frame ones; the method was immunoSEQ multiplex PCR. The DNA was the basis for D and trimming; V, J and clone size are from that table. Among about 220,000 clones listed, 80% were seen once. CDR3 size: 17 residues. V was pared by 5 bases and J by 2 bases, with 9 bases of the junction left unmatched. Germline V gives CDR1 SEHNR, CDR2 FQNEAQ (reference sequence). The chain carries TRBV7-9 and TRBJ2-2; the match to TRBD2 covers 9 bases. Sequencing used peripheral blood. This TCR was sampled from a human donor in a cohort sampled during active COVID-19. CDR3 sequence (DNA): TGTGCCAGCAGCCCCTTCCCTAGCGGGAAAAACACCGGGGAGCTGTTTTTT. It translates to CASSPFPSGKNTGELFF. Full variable domain (remainder filled in from reference TRBV7-9 and TRBJ2-2): DTGVSQNPRHKITKRGQNVTFRCDPISEHNRLYWYRQTLGQGPEFLTYFQNEAQLEKSRLLSDRFSAERPKGSFSTLEIQRTEQGDSAMYLCASSPFPSGKNTGELFFGEGSRLTVL.